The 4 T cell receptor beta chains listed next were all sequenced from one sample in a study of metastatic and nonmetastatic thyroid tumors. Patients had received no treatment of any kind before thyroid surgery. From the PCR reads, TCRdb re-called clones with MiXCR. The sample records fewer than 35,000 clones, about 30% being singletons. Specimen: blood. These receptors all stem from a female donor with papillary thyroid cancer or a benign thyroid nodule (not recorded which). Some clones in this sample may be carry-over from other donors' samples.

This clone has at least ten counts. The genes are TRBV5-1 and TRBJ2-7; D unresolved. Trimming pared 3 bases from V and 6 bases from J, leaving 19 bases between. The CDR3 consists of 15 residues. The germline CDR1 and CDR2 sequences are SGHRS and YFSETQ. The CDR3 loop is CASSYTSAGVSEQYF. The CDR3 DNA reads TGCGCCAGCAGCTATACGAGCGCTGGGGTGAGCGAGCAGTACTTC.

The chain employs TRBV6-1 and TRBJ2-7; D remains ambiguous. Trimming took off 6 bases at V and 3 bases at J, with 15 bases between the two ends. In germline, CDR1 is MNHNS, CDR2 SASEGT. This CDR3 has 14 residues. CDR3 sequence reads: CASRMGSADYEQYF. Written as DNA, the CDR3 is TGTGCCAGCAGGATGGGGTCGGCGGACTACGAGCAGTACTTC.

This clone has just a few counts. This CDR3 is CASRGQGLDYEQYF. The CDR3 DNA reads as TGTGCCAGCAGGGGACAGGGGCTGGACTACGAGCAGTACTTC. The chain is built from TRBV28 and TRBJ2-7, with 10 bases fitting TRBD1. The germline gives CDR1 MDHEN, CDR2 SYDVKM. J lost 3 bases, V lost 6 bases, and 5 bases had no gene match. The length of the CDR3 is 14 residues.

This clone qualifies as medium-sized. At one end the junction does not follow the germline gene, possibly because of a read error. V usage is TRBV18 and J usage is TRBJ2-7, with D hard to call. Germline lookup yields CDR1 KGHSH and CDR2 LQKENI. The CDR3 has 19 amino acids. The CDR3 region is CASSSPPHYRTTLVPEQYF. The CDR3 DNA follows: TGTGCCAGCTCATCACCTCCACATTACAGAACAACCCTAGTCCCCGAGCAGTACTTC.